This T cell receptor beta chain was captured in a study of T cell repertoires in cytomegalovirus infection. Study-wide background: From public TCR beta signatures came an indication of both CMV infection and matching HLA type.

V was clipped by 1 base and J by 2 bases, with 9 bases between them. Germline CDR1 LGHNA, CDR2 YNFKEQ. The CDR3 contains 14 residues. There are a few counts of this clonotype. Its antigen is not known. One entry per CDR3 protein, called by TCRdb with MiXCR from the reads. The profile covers 150,000 or so distinct CDR3 sequences, with about 20% appearing a single time and roughly 25% taken by the ten largest. The sequencing used CD8+ T cells from cultured PBMCs, collected from culture after CMV antigen stimulation. The chain joins TRBV4-2 to TRBJ2-7, with D tentatively TRBD2 (6 bases). This receptor was identified in a human donor in good health (CMV status not recorded). Some clones in this sample may be carry-over from other donors' samples. Here the CDR3 reads CASSQGGDPYEQYF. The CDR3 DNA reads as TGTGCCAGCAGCCAAGGGGGGGACCCCTACGAGCAGTACTTC.